Presented here are 14 T cell receptor beta chains from one specimen sequenced in a study of beta chain features in type 1 diabetes. What was sequenced were expressed TCRB transcripts, since all of the isolated RNA had been reverse transcribed. Assay: immunoSEQ multiplex PCR; the TCRdb copy retains only in-frame clones and omits some. The sample carries 240,000 or so clones, 68% recorded once. The sequenced sample consisted of naive CD4+ T cells from blood. These receptor sequences come from a man aged 30 to 45 in good health.

This clone was counted between two and nine times. V is TRBV29-1 and J is TRBJ2-5; D remains ambiguous. Germline V gives CDR1 SQVTM, CDR2 ANQGSEA. CDR3 length equals 14 residues. V lost 7 bases to trimming and J lost 5 bases, with 20 bases between them. CDR3 bases: TGCAGCGGTAGACCCCGGAGACCGGAGGAGACCCAGTACTTC. It is translated as CSGRPRRPEETQYF.

The chain joins TRBV29-1 to TRBJ2-2, with TRBD2 as a possible D gene (6 bases). V was clipped by 6 bases and J by 7 bases, with 15 bases between them. Germline lookup yields CDR1 SQVTM and CDR2 ANQGSEA. CDR3 length: 13 residues. For the CDR3, the DNA is TGCAGCGTAGCTTGGTCGCGGGGCGGGGAGCTGTTTTTT. This sequence encodes CSVAWSRGGELFF.

This sequence joins TRBV6-1 and TRBJ2-3, with 8 bases aligning to TRBD1. The CDR3 covers 16 residues. Germline V CDR1 and CDR2: MNHNS, SASEGT. Trimming took 0 bases from V and 4 from J; bases not matched to a gene: 6. CDR3 DNA sequence: TGTGCCAGCAGTGAAGCCCTCGGACAGGGTTCAGATACGCAGTATTTT. Its translation is CASSEALGQGSDTQYF.

The genes are TRBV9 and TRBJ2-5; D remains ambiguous. Trimming removed 0 bases at V and 0 bases at J, with 6 bases between. The CDR3 extends over 14 amino acids. Germline V gene data show CDR1 as SGDLS and CDR2 as YYNGEE. The CDR3 bases are TGTGCCAGCAGCGTAGACCCAAACCAAGAGACCCAGTACTTC. Its translation is CASSVDPNQETQYF.

The chain recombines TRBV28 with TRBJ2-1, with a possible D match to TRBD2 (6 bases). The CDR3 sequence is 12 residues long. The germline gives CDR1 MDHEN, CDR2 SYDVKM. Trimming took 6 bases from V and 14 from J, leaving 17 bases between them. CDR3 region: CASSLRMAGKFF. The CDR3 DNA is TGTGCCAGCAGCTTAAGAATGGCGGGGAAGTTCTTC.

The gene calls are TRBV19 and TRBJ2-1; D unresolved. CDR1 LNHDA and CDR2 SQIVND come from the germline V gene (reference sequence). V lost 2 bases, J lost 1 base, and 9 bases lay in between. This CDR3 region has 15 residues. CDR3 residues: CASSISRGSYNEQFF. The CDR3 bases are TGTGCCAGTAGTATATCTCGCGGTTCCTACAATGAGCAGTTCTTC.

The chain recombines TRBV7-9 with TRBJ1-2, with D unclear. Germline V gives CDR1 SEHNR, CDR2 FQNEAQ (reference sequence). V was cut by 10 bases and J by 4 bases, with 22 bases left in between. CDR3 length: 15 amino acids. The CDR3 spells CATEEQEGYGYGYTF. The CDR3 DNA sequence: TGTGCCACCGAAGAGCAAGAGGGTTACGGCTATGGCTACACCTTC.

Here the CDR3 DNA reads TGTGCCTGGAGCCGCTTGGGGCAGTACTACAATGAGCAGTTCTTC. Translating gives CAWSRLGQYYNEQFF. The chain has TRBV30 and TRBJ2-1; possibly TRBD1 for D (5 bases). Germline V gives CDR1 GTSNPN, CDR2 SVGIG (reference sequence). The V and J ends lost 3 bases and 3 bases respectively, with 15 bases between them. CDR3 size: 15 residues.

The chain combines TRBV29-1 with TRBJ2-1; D is tentatively TRBD1 or TRBD2 (5 bases each). Trimming cost V 1 base and J 5 bases, with 12 bases left between them. Germline CDR1 SQVTM, CDR2 ANQGSEA. This CDR3 has 14 residues. Written as DNA, the CDR3 is TGCAGCGTTGAAGGAGGGACCGGGGACAATGAGCAGTTCTTC. This encodes CSVEGGTGDNEQFF.

This chain uses TRBV7-9 with TRBJ2-3; a weak D match, TRBD1 (5 bases). Germline CDR1 reads SEHNR; CDR2 reads FQNEAQ (reference sequence). This CDR3 spans 11 amino acids. The germline V and J ends were trimmed by 3 bases and 12 bases, with 10 bases remaining between them. In DNA form, the CDR3 reads TGTGCCAGCAGCTTGGTAGGGGCCCAGTATTTT. This gives the protein CASSLVGAQYF.

The chain links TRBV27 to TRBJ1-5, with D unresolved. The CDR3 runs to 16 residues. Germline V CDR1 and CDR2: MNHEY, SMNVEV (reference sequence). V was cut by 7 bases and J by 4 bases, with 20 bases left in between. The CDR3 here is CASTPRYAVSNQPQHF. The CDR3 DNA reads TGTGCCAGCACCCCCCGATATGCAGTCTCTAATCAGCCCCAGCATTTT.

This clone was detected once. V is TRBV7-2 and J is TRBJ2-7, with 10 bases lining up with TRBD2. The CDR3 runs to 15 residues. The germline gives CDR1 SGHTA, CDR2 FQGNSA. After removal of 1 base from V and 6 bases from J, the junction contained 6 bases not matched to a gene. The CDR3 coding sequence is TGTGCCAGCAGCTTAGAGCGGGAGGGTAGAGGCGAGCAGTACTTC. Translation: CASSLEREGRGEQYF.

The chain has TRBV10-3 and TRBJ2-5; no clear D. CDR1 ENHRY and CDR2 SYGVKD come from the germline V gene. V gave up 3 bases and J gave up 3 bases, with 8 bases separating them. This CDR3 region has 13 residues. CDR3 in amino acids: CAISESWEETQYF. The CDR3 DNA sequence: TGTGCCATCAGTGAATCTTGGGAAGAGACCCAGTACTTC.

The V gene is TRBV30, the J gene TRBJ2-2; no clear D. The germline V gene has CDR1 GTSNPN and CDR2 SVGIG (reference sequence). The CDR3 is 14 residues long. Trimming removed 2 bases from V and 1 base from J, with 8 bases in between. The CDR3: CAWSRQRNTGELFF. The CDR3 DNA is TGTGCCTGGAGTAGGCAGAGGAACACCGGGGAGCTGTTTTTT.